A single sample gave rise to the 17 T cell receptor beta chains below, sequenced in a study of T cells in Graves' hyperthyroidism and ophthalmopathy (dated by TCRdb to about 2019). The receptor library was made with multiplex PCR. These reads were obtained on an Illumina HiSeq 2000. TCR beta CDR3 regions were amplified from RNA transcripts. The first round of RT-PCR for the TCR CDR3 was performed with the HTBI primer set and the Qiagen OneStep RT-PCR kit. TCRdb itself trimmed the public reads at Q25 with fastp, ran MiXCR and retained productive beta chains. Merged by CDR3 protein, the rows form single entries marked with the most common genes and DNA. The sample yields about 480,000 distinct CDR3 sequences; about 22% were counted once. The ten most abundant clones make up under 55% of the sample. Material for sequencing was blood. The source is a woman aged 65 to 85 with Graves' ophthalmopathy.

DNA of the CDR3: TGTGCCAGCACTAGAGGACAGGGAGGCAGTAATGAAAAACTGTTTTTT. This codes for CASTRGQGGSNEKLFF. The chain carries TRBV6-1 and TRBJ1-4; 8 bases match TRBD1. The germline V gene has CDR1 MNHNS and CDR2 SASEGT. J was trimmed by 4 bases and V by 7 bases; bases with no gene match: 11. The CDR3 loop spans 16 amino acids.

In its sample, this clonotype was seen a few times. This likely traces to a read error, being one base from a far larger clone. J is TRBJ1-1 and V is TRBV18; perhaps TRBD1 as D (6 bases). V was cut by 4 bases and J by 6 bases, with 12 bases left in between. CDR1 and CDR2 (germline): KGHSH, LQKENI. This CDR3 region has 13 residues. In DNA form, the CDR3 reads TGTGCCAGCTCACTCGCAGGGGACGCTGAAGCTTTCTTT. It codes for CASSLAGDAEAFF.

This clonotype was seen only a few times. The chain has TRBV28 and TRBJ2-3; D remains unclear. The V and J ends lost 3 bases and 0 bases respectively, with 10 bases between them. The germline V gene has CDR1 MDHEN and CDR2 SYDVKM. The CDR3 contains 15 residues. The CDR3 DNA sequence: TGTGCCAGCAGTTTCCGCAGAACTAGCACAGATACGCAGTATTTT. It translates to CASSFRRTSTDTQYF.

The V and J genes are TRBV9 and TRBJ1-2; D is uncertain. This CDR3 has 14 residues. V lost 2 bases and J 0 bases, leaving 8 bases between the germline ends. Germline V gene sequence: CDR1 SGDLS, CDR2 YYNGEE. The CDR3 loop reads CASSVGETNYGYTF. The CDR3 nucleotides are TGTGCCAGCAGCGTTGGGGAGACTAACTATGGCTACACCTTC.

The table lists this clonotype with a few counts. CDR3 bases: TGTGCCAGCAGCAGACCGGGACAGGGGAACTATGGCTACACCTTC. Protein: CASSRPGQGNYGYTF. The chain uses TRBV28 and TRBJ1-2; TRBD1 matches 10 bases. V trimming: 6 bases; J trimming: 2 bases; junction bases outside the gene matches: 6. Germline V lookup: CDR1 MDHEN, CDR2 SYDVKM. CDR3 length: 15 residues.

This clonotype was picked up a small number of times. The V call is TRBV19, the J call TRBJ1-2, with D possibly being TRBD1 (5 bases). CDR1 and CDR2 from the germline V gene are LNHDA and SQIVND (reference sequence). CDR3 length: 13 amino acids. Deletions cut 3 bases from V and 7 bases from J, with 12 bases between. The CDR3 bases are TGTGCCAGTAGTATGCAGGGAGTAGTTGGCTACACCTTC. This translates into CASSMQGVVGYTF.

The chain has TRBV10-3 and TRBJ2-5; a weak D match, TRBD1 (7 bases). Germline V gene sequence: CDR1 ENHRY, CDR2 SYGVKD. V was shortened by 11 bases and J by 4 bases, with 26 bases between the two germline ends. The CDR3 runs 16 residues. The CDR3 nucleotides are TGTGCCTCCGGCGGGGCAGGGGGTTTTTTAGGAGAGACCCAGTACTTC. Amino acid sequence: CASGGAGGFLGETQYF.

This clonotype has only a few counts. The V call is TRBV9, the J call TRBJ1-1; D gene ambiguous. The CDR3 totals 14 residues. V was pared by 0 bases and J by 1 base, with 7 bases between. CDR1 and CDR2 (germline): SGDLS, YYNGEE. This CDR3 is CASSVVVGNTEAFF. CDR3 DNA: TGTGCCAGCAGCGTAGTGGTGGGGAACACTGAAGCTTTCTTT.

This chain connects TRBV5-1 to TRBJ2-7; D ambiguous. Germline CDR1 SGHRS, CDR2 YFSETQ. Trimming left V 4 bases short and J 5 bases short, with 13 bases between. This CDR3 comprises 13 residues. Here the CDR3 reads CASSHRSVDEQYF. CDR3 coding DNA: TGCGCCAGCAGCCATCGTTCGGTCGACGAGCAGTACTTC.

The CDR3 is CSAREEGAGEQFF. CDR3 DNA: TGCAGTGCTAGAGAAGAGGGGGCGGGAGAGCAGTTCTTC. The V call is TRBV20-1, the J call TRBJ2-1, with D tentatively TRBD1 (7 bases). V dropped 0 bases and J dropped 10 bases, with 13 bases sitting between them. There are 13 residues in the CDR3. Germline assignment: CDR1 DFQATT and CDR2 SNEGSKA (reference sequence).

The table lists this clonotype with a few counts. The chain recombines TRBV14 with TRBJ1-4; 7 bases are shared with TRBD1. V lost 2 bases to trimming and J lost 7 bases; unmatched junction nucleotides: 7. Germline CDR1 reads SGHDN; CDR2 reads FVKESK. This CDR3 has 15 residues. CDR3 sequence reads: CASSQRWQGGEKLFF. CDR3 coding DNA: TGTGCCAGCAGCCAAAGGTGGCAGGGGGGTGAAAAACTGTTTTTT.

This chain joins TRBV6-1 and TRBJ1-1; 10 positions match TRBD1. Per the germline V gene, CDR1 is MNHNS and CDR2 is SASEGT. J was trimmed by 0 bases and V by 6 bases; bases with no gene match: 10. The CDR3 is 17 residues long. The CDR3 reads CASSWDGQGEMNTEAFF. In nucleotides, the CDR3 is TGTGCCAGCAGCTGGGACGGACAGGGGGAAATGAACACTGAAGCTTTCTTT.

This rearrangement joins TRBV6-1 to TRBJ2-2, with TRBD2 identical over 8 bases. V lost 6 bases to trimming and J lost 5 bases; unmatched junction nucleotides: 11. The CDR3 covers 16 residues. CDR1 is MNHNS and CDR2 is SASEGT in the germline V gene. DNA for the CDR3: TGTGCCAGCAGCCTAGCACTAGCGGAAGGAACCGGGGAGCTGTTTTTT. Encoded protein: CASSLALAEGTGELFF.

A remark on this clonotype: Given a much more abundant clone one base away, this may be a read error. The conserved phenylalanine or tryptophan normally closing the CDR3 is absent here, so this likely arose from a read error. J is TRBJ1-2 and V is TRBV12-3 or TRBV12-4, with 7 bases matching TRBD1. The CDR3 loop spans 14 amino acids. With 4 bases clipped from V and 3 bases from J, the junction kept 5 bases outside the gene matches. The CDR3 here is CASSWRGLDYGYTL. The DNA for the CDR3 is TGTGCCAGCAGTTGGAGGGGGCTCGACTATGGCTACACCCTC.

This clonotype was counted between two and nine times. V gene TRBV19 combines with J gene TRBJ2-1; weak D call: TRBD1 (6 bases). The CDR3 covers 16 residues. Germline V gene lookup returns CDR1 LNHDA and CDR2 SQIVND (reference sequence). The V end lost 4 bases, the J end lost 4 bases, and 17 bases lay between the germline ends. CDR3 loop: CASSREKGVKYNEQFF. CDR3 coding DNA: TGTGCCAGTAGTAGGGAGAAGGGGGTGAAGTACAATGAGCAGTTCTTC.

This clonotype has at least ten counts. The chain is built from TRBV12-3 or TRBV12-4 and TRBJ1-1; D gene uncertain. V was pared by 3 bases and J by 6 bases, with 11 bases between. The CDR3 is 13 residues long. The CDR3 DNA follows: TGTGCCAGCAGTTTTCTCGTTAACTCTGAAGCTTTCTTT. Translating gives CASSFLVNSEAFF.

CDR3 sequence: CASRIAGVIDTQYF. DNA of the CDR3: TGTGCCAGCAGAATAGCGGGAGTGATAGATACGCAGTATTTT. The chain combines TRBV3-1 with TRBJ2-3, with TRBD2 matching over 9 bases. The CDR3 covers 14 residues. The V and J ends lost 6 bases and 5 bases, in that order; junction bases with no gene match: 6. The germline V gene has CDR1 LGHDT and CDR2 YNNKEL (reference sequence).